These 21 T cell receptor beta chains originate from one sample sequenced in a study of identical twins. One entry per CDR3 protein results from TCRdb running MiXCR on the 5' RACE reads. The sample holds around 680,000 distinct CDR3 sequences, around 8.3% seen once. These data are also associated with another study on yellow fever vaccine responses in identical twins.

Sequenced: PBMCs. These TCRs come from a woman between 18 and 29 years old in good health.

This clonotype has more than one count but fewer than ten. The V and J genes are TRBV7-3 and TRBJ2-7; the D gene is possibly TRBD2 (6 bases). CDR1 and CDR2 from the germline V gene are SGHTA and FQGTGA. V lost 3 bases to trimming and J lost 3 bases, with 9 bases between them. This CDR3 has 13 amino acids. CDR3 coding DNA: TGTGCCAGCAGCTTGTCGGGACTCTACGAGCAGTACTTC. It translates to CASSLSGLYEQYF.

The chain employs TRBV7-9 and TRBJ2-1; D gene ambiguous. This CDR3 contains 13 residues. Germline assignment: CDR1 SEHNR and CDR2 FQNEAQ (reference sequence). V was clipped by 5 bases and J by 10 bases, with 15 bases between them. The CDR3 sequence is CASSPLTSHEQFF. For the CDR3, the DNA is TGTGCCAGCAGCCCCCTTACGAGTCACGAGCAGTTCTTC.

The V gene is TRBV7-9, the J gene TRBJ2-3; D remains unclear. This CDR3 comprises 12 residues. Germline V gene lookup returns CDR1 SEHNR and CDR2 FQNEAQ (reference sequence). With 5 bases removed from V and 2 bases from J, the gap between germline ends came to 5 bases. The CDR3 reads CASSMDTDTQYF. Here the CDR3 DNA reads TGTGCCAGCAGCATGGACACAGATACGCAGTATTTT.

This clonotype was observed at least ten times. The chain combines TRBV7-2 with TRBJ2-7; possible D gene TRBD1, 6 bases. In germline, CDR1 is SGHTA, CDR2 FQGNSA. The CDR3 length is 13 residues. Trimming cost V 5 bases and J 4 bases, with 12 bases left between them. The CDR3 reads CASSQRGGYEQYF. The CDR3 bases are TGTGCCAGCAGCCAACGAGGGGGTTACGAGCAGTACTTC.

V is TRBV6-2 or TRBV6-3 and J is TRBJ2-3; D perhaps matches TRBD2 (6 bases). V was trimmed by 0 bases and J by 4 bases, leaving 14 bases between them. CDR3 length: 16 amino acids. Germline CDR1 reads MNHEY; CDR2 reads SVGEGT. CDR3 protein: CASSYSPMEGPDTQYF. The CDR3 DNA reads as TGTGCCAGCAGTTACTCACCAATGGAGGGGCCAGATACGCAGTATTTT.

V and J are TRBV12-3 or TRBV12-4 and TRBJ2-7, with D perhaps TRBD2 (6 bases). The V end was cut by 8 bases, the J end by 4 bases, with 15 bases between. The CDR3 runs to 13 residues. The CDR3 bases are TGTGCCAGCGGATCCGGGAGACCTTACGAGCAGTACTTC. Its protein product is CASGSGRPYEQYF.

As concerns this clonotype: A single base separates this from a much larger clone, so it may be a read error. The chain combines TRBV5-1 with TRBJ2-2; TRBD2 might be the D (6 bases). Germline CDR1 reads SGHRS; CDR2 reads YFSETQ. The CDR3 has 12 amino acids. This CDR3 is CASSSSGGDLFF. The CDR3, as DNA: TGCGCCAGCAGCTCGTCCGGCGGGGACCTGTTTTTT.

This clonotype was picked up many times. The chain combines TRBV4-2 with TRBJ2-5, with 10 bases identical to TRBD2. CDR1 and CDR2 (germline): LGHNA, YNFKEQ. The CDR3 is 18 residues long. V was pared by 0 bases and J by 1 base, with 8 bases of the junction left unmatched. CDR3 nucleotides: TGTGCCAGCAGCCAAGAAGGATCCCCTAGCGGGGGCCAAGAGACCCAGTACTTC. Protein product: CASSQEGSPSGGQETQYF.

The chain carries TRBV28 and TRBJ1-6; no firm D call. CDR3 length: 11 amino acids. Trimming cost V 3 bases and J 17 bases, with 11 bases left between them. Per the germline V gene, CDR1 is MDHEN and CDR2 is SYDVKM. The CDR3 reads CASSLSYTIHF. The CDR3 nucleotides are TGTGCCAGCAGTTTGAGCTATACTATCCACTTT.

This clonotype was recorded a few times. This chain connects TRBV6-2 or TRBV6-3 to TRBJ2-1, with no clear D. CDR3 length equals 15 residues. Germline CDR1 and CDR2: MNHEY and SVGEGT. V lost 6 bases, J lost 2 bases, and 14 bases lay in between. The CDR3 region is CASSPGRLAYNEQFF. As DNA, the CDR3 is TGTGCCAGCAGCCCCGGCCGACTCGCCTACAATGAGCAGTTCTTC.

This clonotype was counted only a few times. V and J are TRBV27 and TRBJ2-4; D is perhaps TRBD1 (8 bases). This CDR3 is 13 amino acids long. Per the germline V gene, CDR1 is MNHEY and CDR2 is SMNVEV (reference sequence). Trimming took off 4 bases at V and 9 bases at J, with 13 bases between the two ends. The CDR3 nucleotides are TGTGCCAGCAGTTCAACAGGGGGGGGCATTCAGTACTTC. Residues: CASSSTGGGIQYF.

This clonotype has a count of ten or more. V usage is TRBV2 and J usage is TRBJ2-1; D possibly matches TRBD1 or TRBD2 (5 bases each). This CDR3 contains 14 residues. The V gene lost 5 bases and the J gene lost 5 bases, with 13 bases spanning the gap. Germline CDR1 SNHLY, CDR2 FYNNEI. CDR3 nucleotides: TGTGCCAGCAGTAGCCACGGGGCCGACAATGAGCAGTTCTTC. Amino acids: CASSSHGADNEQFF. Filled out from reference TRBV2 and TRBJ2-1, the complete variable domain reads EPEVTQTPSHQVTQMGQEVILRCVPISNHLYFYWYRQILGQKVEFLVSFYNNEISEKSEIFDDQFSVERPDGSNFTLKIRSTKLEDSAMYFCASSSHGADNEQFFGPGTRLTVL.

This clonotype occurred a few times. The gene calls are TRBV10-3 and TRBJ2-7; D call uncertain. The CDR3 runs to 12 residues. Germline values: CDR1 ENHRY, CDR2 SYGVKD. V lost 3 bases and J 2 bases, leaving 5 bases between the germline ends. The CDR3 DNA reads TGTGCCATCAGTGACACCCCCTACGAGCAGTACTTC. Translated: CAISDTPYEQYF.

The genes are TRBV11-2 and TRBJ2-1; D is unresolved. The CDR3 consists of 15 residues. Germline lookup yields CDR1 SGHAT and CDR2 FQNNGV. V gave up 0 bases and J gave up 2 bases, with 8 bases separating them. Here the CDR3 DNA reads TGTGCCAGCAGCTTAGACGCGGACCCCTACAATGAGCAGTTCTTC. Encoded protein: CASSLDADPYNEQFF.

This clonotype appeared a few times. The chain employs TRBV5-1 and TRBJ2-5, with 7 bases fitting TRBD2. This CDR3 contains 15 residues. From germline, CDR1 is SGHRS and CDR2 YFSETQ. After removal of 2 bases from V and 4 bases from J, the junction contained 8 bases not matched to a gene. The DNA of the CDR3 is TGCGCCAGCAGCTTAAGCGGGGCTGCCGGAGAGACCCAGTACTTC. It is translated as CASSLSGAAGETQYF. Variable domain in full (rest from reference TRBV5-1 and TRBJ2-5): KAGVTQTPRYLIKTRGQQVTLSCSPISGHRSVSWYQQTPGQGLQFLFEYFSETQRNKGNFPGRFSGRQFSNSRSEMNVSTLELGDSALYLCASSLSGAAGETQYFGPGTRLLVL.

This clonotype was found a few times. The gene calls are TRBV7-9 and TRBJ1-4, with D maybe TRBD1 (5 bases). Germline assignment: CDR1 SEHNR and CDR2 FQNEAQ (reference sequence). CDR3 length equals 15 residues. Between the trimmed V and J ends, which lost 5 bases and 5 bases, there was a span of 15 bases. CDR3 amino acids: CASSGGVVMNEKLFF. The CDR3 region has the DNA TGTGCCAGCAGCGGGGGGGTAGTGATGAATGAAAAACTGTTTTTT.

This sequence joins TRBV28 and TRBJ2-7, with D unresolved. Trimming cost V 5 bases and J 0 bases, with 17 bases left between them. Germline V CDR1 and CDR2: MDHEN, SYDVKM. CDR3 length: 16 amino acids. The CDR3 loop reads CASSISWGYISYEQYF. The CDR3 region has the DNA TGTGCCAGCAGTATAAGTTGGGGATACATCTCCTACGAGCAGTACTTC.

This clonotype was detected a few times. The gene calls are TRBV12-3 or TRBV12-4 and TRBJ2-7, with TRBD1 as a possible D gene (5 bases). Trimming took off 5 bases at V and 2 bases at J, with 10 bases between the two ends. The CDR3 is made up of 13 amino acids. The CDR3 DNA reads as TGTGCCAGCAGTAAGGACACCACCTACGAGCAGTACTTC. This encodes CASSKDTTYEQYF.

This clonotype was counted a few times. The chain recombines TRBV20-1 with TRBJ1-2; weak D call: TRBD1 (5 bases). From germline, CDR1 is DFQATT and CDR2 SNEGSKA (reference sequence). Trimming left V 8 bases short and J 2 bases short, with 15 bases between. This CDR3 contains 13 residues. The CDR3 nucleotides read TGCAGTTCTACGGACAAATTAAACTATGGCTACACCTTC. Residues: CSSTDKLNYGYTF.

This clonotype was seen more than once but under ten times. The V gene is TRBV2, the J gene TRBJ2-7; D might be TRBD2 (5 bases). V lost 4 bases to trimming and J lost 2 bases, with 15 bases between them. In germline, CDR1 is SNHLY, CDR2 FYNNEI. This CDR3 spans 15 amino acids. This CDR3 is CASSGTEVVAYEQYF. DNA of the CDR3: TGTGCCAGCAGTGGTACGGAGGTCGTGGCCTACGAGCAGTACTTC.

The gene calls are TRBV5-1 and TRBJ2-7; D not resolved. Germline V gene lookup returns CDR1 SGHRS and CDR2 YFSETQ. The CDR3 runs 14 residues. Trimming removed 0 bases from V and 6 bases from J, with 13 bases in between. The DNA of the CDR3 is TGCGCCAGCAGCTTGGAGCCTCGGGCCGGCGAGCAGTACTTC. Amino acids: CASSLEPRAGEQYF.